This passage covers 28 T cell receptor beta chains from one sample sequenced in a study of cytomegalovirus exposure and HLA in healthy donors (dated by TCRdb to between 2016 and 2019). Library creation used the immunoSEQ multiplex PCR assay. For the multiplex PCR, a mixture combining 60 forward primers for TCR Vbeta segments and 13 reverse primers for TCR Jbeta segments was used. TCRdb provides this immuneACCESS table in a form limited to in-frame rearrangements. Some clones are lacking; in checked studies, under half of them reflect an unresolved V gene, and why the rest are absent is not known. The sample has 75,000 to 95,000 clones on record. The top ten hold about 6% of the sample. The material sequenced was PBMCs. These receptors all come from a girl between 10 and 17 years old in good health and CMV-seropositive.

This chain links TRBV11-3 with TRBJ1-3; a weak D match, TRBD1 (5 bases). Germline V gene data show CDR1 as SGHNT and CDR2 as YENEEA. This CDR3 region has 16 residues. V shed 2 bases and J shed 0 bases, with 11 bases lying between them. The CDR3: CASSLNRLGSGNTIYF. CDR3 coding DNA: TGTGCCAGCAGCTTAAACAGGTTGGGCTCTGGAAACACCATATATTTT.

The chain carries TRBV4-3 and TRBJ2-7, with TRBD1 matching over 7 bases. Germline CDR1 is LGHNA and CDR2 is YSLEER. V shed 5 bases and J 7 bases; nucleotides not matched to a gene: 8. The CDR3 totals 13 residues. The CDR3 nucleotides read TGCGCCAGCAGCACATCGACAGGGTATGAGCAGTACTTC. Its protein is CASSTSTGYEQYF.

J is TRBJ1-2 and V is TRBV5-4; D remains ambiguous. Germline lookup yields CDR1 SGHNT and CDR2 YYREEE (reference sequence). The CDR3 length is 13 residues. V was trimmed by 2 bases and J by 5 bases, leaving 10 bases between them. CDR3 loop: CASSLTEEYGYTF. The CDR3, as DNA: TGTGCCAGCAGCTTAACAGAAGAATATGGCTACACCTTC.

This chain connects TRBV4-1 to TRBJ1-1, with TRBD1 identical over 8 bases. Germline V gene data show CDR1 as MGHRA and CDR2 as YSYEKL. Trimming took 4 bases from V and 1 from J; bases not matched to a gene: 5. This CDR3 spans 15 amino acids. CDR3 sequence reads: CASSLSGQGNTEAFF. CDR3 DNA: TGCGCCAGCAGCCTTTCAGGACAGGGGAACACTGAAGCTTTCTTT.

The gene calls are TRBV4-1 and TRBJ2-1; 12 positions match TRBD1. This CDR3 spans 18 amino acids. Germline lookup yields CDR1 MGHRA and CDR2 YSYEKL. Trimming removed 5 bases from V and 6 bases from J; junction bases left unmatched: 14. The DNA of the CDR3 is TGCGCCAGCAGCGAAGGGACAGGGGGCAGTCTGAAGTTCAATGAGCAGTTCTTC. This encodes CASSEGTGGSLKFNEQFF.

This chain links TRBV2 with TRBJ1-2; possibly TRBD1 for D (6 bases). The germline V gene has CDR1 SNHLY and CDR2 FYNNEI. There are 14 residues in the CDR3. The V end lost 3 bases, the J end lost 8 bases, and 16 bases lay between the germline ends. CDR3 loop: CASSDQGSVQGYTF. In DNA, the CDR3 is TGTGCCAGCAGTGATCAGGGGAGCGTCCAAGGCTACACCTTC.

V and J are TRBV4-2 and TRBJ2-2, with a weak D call TRBD2 (7 bases). Germline CDR1 is LGHNA and CDR2 is YNFKEQ. The CDR3 is made up of 18 amino acids. Between the trimmed V and J ends, which lost 4 bases and 3 bases, there was a span of 21 bases. The CDR3 DNA sequence: TGTGCCAGCAGCCTATCGTGGGGGGGGGCGCGAGACACCGGGGAGCTGTTTTTT. Protein: CASSLSWGGARDTGELFF.

The rearrangement links TRBV11-2 to TRBJ1-5; 12 nucleotides agree with TRBD1. This CDR3 has 17 amino acids. J gave up 0 bases and V 5 bases, and 5 bases lay outside the gene matches. Germline CDR1 is SGHAT and CDR2 is FQNNGV. The CDR3 reads CASSLGQGALSNQPQHF. In DNA form, the CDR3 reads TGTGCCAGCAGCCTGGGACAGGGGGCCCTTAGCAATCAGCCCCAGCATTTT.

The J gene is TRBJ2-2, the V gene TRBV4-3; D is ambiguous. This CDR3 comprises 14 residues. Germline V lookup: CDR1 LGHNA, CDR2 YSLEER. V dropped 0 bases and J dropped 5 bases, with 7 bases sitting between them. The CDR3 nucleotides are TGCGCCAGCAGCCAAGATGTCCCTACCGGGGAGCTGTTTTTT. It specifies CASSQDVPTGELFF.

The gene calls are TRBV19 and TRBJ2-3; D may be TRBD2 (5 bases). V shed 3 bases and J shed 2 bases, with 15 bases lying between them. CDR3 size: 16 residues. Germline values: CDR1 LNHDA, CDR2 SQIVND (reference sequence). DNA of the CDR3: TGTGCCAGTAGTATGGCCCCGGGGTACCTCACAGATACGCAGTATTTT. Protein product: CASSMAPGYLTDTQYF.

The chain recombines TRBV4-2 with TRBJ2-5; TRBD1 matches at 8 bases. The CDR3 has 18 residues. J lost 5 bases, V lost 2 bases, and 16 bases had no gene match. Germline V CDR1 and CDR2: LGHNA, YNFKEQ. In DNA, the CDR3 is TGTGCCAGCAGCCAACAAACCGGGACAGGAAGAACCGGGGAGACCCAGTACTTC. Protein sequence: CASSQQTGTGRTGETQYF.

This rearrangement joins TRBV29-1 to TRBJ2-3, with TRBD2 identical over 7 bases. V shed 0 bases, J shed 2 bases, and the junction held 8 bases outside the gene matches. The germline V gene encodes CDR1 SQVTM and CDR2 ANQGSEA. The CDR3 runs 16 residues. CDR3 nucleotides: TGCAGCGTTGAAGATTGGGATCTAGCGGCCACAGATACGCAGTATTTT. This encodes CSVEDWDLAATDTQYF.

The genes are TRBV29-1 and TRBJ2-5, with 7 bases lining up with TRBD2. Germline lookup yields CDR1 SQVTM and CDR2 ANQGSEA. V was clipped by 7 bases and J by 5 bases; unmatched bases: 7. The CDR3 covers 12 residues. The CDR3 coding sequence is TGCAGCGCCCGGGACTACGTGGAGACCCAGTACTTC. Protein sequence: CSARDYVETQYF.

The rearrangement uses TRBV7-8 and TRBJ2-1; 8 bases line up with TRBD1. CDR1 is SGHVS, CDR2 FQNEAQ, per germline. The CDR3 sequence is 17 residues long. With V trimmed by 1 base and J by 6 bases, 11 bases remained unmatched. For the CDR3, the DNA is TGTGCCAGCAGCTTAGTGGGCAGGGGGCGTGATCGCAATGAGCAGTTCTTC. This encodes CASSLVGRGRDRNEQFF.

This chain uses TRBV19 with TRBJ1-4; 9 nucleotides line up with TRBD1. CDR3 length: 14 residues. The germline V gene encodes CDR1 LNHDA and CDR2 SQIVND (reference sequence). Trimming at V came to 4 bases and at J to 8 bases, leaving 5 bases not matched to a gene. The CDR3 DNA reads as TGTGCCAGTAGTACGGACAGGGGCGCCGAAAAACTGTTTTTT. It yields the protein CASSTDRGAEKLFF.

This chain connects TRBV11-2 to TRBJ2-2, with a possible D match to TRBD2 (5 bases). V lost 0 bases, J lost 4 bases, and 12 bases lay in between. The germline V gene has CDR1 SGHAT and CDR2 FQNNGV. The CDR3 consists of 16 residues. CDR3 in DNA: TGTGCCAGCAGCTTAGATTTAAGCGGACTCACCGGGGAGCTGTTTTTT. Protein: CASSLDLSGLTGELFF.

The V call is TRBV15, the J call TRBJ2-1; TRBD2 aligns across 8 bases. V trimming: 6 bases; J trimming: 9 bases; junction bases outside the gene matches: 4. CDR1 LNHNV and CDR2 YYDKDF come from the germline V gene (reference sequence). The CDR3 length is 12 residues. CDR3 loop: CATSPGGGEQFF. The CDR3 region has the DNA TGTGCCACCAGTCCCGGGGGGGGTGAGCAGTTCTTC. The full variable domain, its missing parts supplied by reference TRBV15 and TRBJ2-1, is DAMVIQNPRYQVTQFGKPVTLSCSQTLNHNVMYWYQQKSSQAPKLLFHYYDKDFNNEADTPDNFQSRRPNTSFCFLDIRSPGLGDTAMYLCATSPGGGEQFFGPGTRLTVL.

The chain links TRBV9 to TRBJ1-2, with D unclear. V lost 4 bases and J 8 bases, leaving 21 bases between the germline ends. CDR1 is SGDLS, CDR2 YYNGEE, per germline. The CDR3 has 15 amino acids. CDR3 residues: CASSSSGTSVGGYTF. The CDR3 region has the DNA TGTGCCAGCAGCTCCTCCGGAACGAGTGTCGGGGGCTACACCTTC.

The chain uses TRBV6-1 and TRBJ1-2; 8 bases match TRBD1. Germline V gene lookup returns CDR1 MNHNS and CDR2 SASEGT. This CDR3 has 15 residues. V was pared by 7 bases and J by 6 bases, with 13 bases of the junction left unmatched. This CDR3 reads CASIDRGKQIDGYTF. For the CDR3, the DNA is TGTGCCAGCATTGACAGGGGAAAGCAGATCGATGGCTACACCTTC.

The chain has TRBV6-1 and TRBJ2-2, with TRBD1 matching over 7 bases. The CDR3 spans 15 residues. V lost 4 bases to trimming and J lost 2 bases; unmatched junction nucleotides: 4. The germline V gene encodes CDR1 MNHNS and CDR2 SASEGT. CDR3 coding DNA: TGTGCCAGCAGTGCCGGGACAGCTAACACCGGGGAGCTGTTTTTT. It specifies CASSAGTANTGELFF.

The chain combines TRBV21-1 with TRBJ2-7; whether TRBD2, the table's D call, matches the DNA was not checked. TRBV21-1 has pseudogene status. The CDR3 runs to 14 residues. The CDR3: CASSKGLAEYEQYV. As DNA, the CDR3 is TGTGCCAGCAGCAAAGGCCTAGCGGAGTACGAGCAGTACGTC.

V and J are TRBV5-6 and TRBJ2-1, with TRBD2 matching over 14 bases. J lost 3 bases, V lost 7 bases, and 3 bases had no gene match. CDR1 is SGHDT, CDR2 YYEEEE, per germline. The CDR3 spans 15 residues. In DNA, the CDR3 is TGTGCCAGCGGACTAGCGGGGGGCGTCTACAATGAGCAGTTCTTC. Amino acids: CASGLAGGVYNEQFF.

The rearrangement links TRBV6-5 to TRBJ1-2; 9 bases line up with TRBD1. With 2 bases clipped from V and 8 bases from J, the junction kept 12 bases outside the gene matches. The CDR3 consists of 16 residues. CDR1 MNHEY and CDR2 SVGAGI come from the germline V gene. The CDR3 loop is CASSYNIPGQGGGYTF. DNA for the CDR3: TGTGCCAGCAGTTACAATATTCCGGGACAGGGTGGCGGCTACACCTTC.

J is TRBJ2-5 and V is TRBV4-3; tentative D call: TRBD2 (6 bases). Per the germline V gene, CDR1 is LGHNA and CDR2 is YSLEER. Trimming stripped 0 bases from V and 3 bases from J, with 14 bases between. This CDR3 spans 16 amino acids. The CDR3 reads CASSQDYGGNKETQYF. The CDR3 DNA sequence: TGCGCCAGCAGCCAAGATTATGGAGGGAATAAAGAGACCCAGTACTTC.

The rearrangement links TRBV7-6 to TRBJ2-1; 14 bases match TRBD2. Germline loops: CDR1 SGHVS, CDR2 FNYEAQ. Trimming cost V 5 bases and J 0 bases; bases outside gene matches: 9. The CDR3 is 19 residues long. CDR3 nucleotide sequence: TGTGCCAGCAGCCCGGGACTAGCGGGGGTTTTGAGCTCCTACAATGAGCAGTTCTTC. Amino acids: CASSPGLAGVLSSYNEQFF.

The gene calls are TRBV4-3 and TRBJ1-1; no definite D call. The germline gives CDR1 LGHNA, CDR2 YSLEER. The CDR3 sequence is 15 residues long. The germline V and J ends were trimmed by 0 bases and 2 bases, with 10 bases remaining between them. DNA of the CDR3: TGCGCCAGCAGCCAAGAGGGCAGTTTCAACACTGAAGCTTTCTTT. Protein sequence: CASSQEGSFNTEAFF.

This chain joins TRBV7-9 and TRBJ2-5, with a weak D call TRBD1 (6 bases). Germline loops: CDR1 SEHNR, CDR2 FQNEAQ (reference sequence). V lost 4 bases and J lost 7, with 28 bases in between. The CDR3 length is 18 residues. This CDR3 is CASSSTPGTTLEQATQYF. In nucleotides, the CDR3 is TGTGCCAGCAGCTCCACCCCCGGGACAACCCTCGAGCAGGCGACCCAGTACTTC.

The rearrangement joins TRBV27 to TRBJ2-3; D is perhaps TRBD2 (7 bases). In germline, CDR1 is MNHEY, CDR2 SMNVEV (reference sequence). The CDR3 totals 15 residues. Trimming shortened V by 3 bases and J by 3 bases, and 13 bases separated the two germline ends. CDR3 in DNA: TGTGCCAGCAGTTTTCGGGGGAGGGGGACAGATACGCAGTATTTT. This gives the protein CASSFRGRGTDTQYF.